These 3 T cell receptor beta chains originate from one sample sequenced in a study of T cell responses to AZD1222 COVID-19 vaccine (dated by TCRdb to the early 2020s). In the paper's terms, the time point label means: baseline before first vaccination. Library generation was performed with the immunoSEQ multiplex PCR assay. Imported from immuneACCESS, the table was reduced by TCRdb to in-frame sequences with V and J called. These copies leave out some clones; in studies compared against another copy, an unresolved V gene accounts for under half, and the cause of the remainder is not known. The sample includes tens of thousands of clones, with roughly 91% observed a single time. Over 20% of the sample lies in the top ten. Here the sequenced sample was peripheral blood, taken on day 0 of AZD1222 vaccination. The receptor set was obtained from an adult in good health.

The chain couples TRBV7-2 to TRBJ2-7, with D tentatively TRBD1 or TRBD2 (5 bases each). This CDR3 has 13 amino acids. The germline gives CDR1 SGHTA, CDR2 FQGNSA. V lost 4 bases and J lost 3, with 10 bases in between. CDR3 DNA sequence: TGTGCCAGCAGCTCCGGGACGGTCTACGAGCAGTACTTC. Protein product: CASSSGTVYEQYF.

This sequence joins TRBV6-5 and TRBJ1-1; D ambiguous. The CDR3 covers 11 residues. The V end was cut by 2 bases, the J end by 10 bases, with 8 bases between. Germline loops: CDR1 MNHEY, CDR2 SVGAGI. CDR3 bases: TGTGCCAGCAGTTACGCTTGGAGAGCTTTCTTT. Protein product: CASSYAWRAFF.

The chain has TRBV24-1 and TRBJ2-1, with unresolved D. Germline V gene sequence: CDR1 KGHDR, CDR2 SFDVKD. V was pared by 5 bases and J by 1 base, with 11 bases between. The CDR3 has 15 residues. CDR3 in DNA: TGTGCCACCAGTGGATCCAGAGTGTCCTACAATGAGCAGTTCTTC. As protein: CATSGSRVSYNEQFF.